One sample yielded the 30 T cell receptor beta chains listed below, sequenced in a study of shared clonotypes between healthy human individuals. Naivety among CD8 cells was defined by CD45RO negativity and positive CCR7 selection, thereby excluding terminally differentiated effector memory CD45RA+ cells. Sequencing used immunoSEQ multiplex PCR; TCRdb keeps in-frame clones, though not all of them. This sample yields 550,000 to 600,000 clones, of which roughly 98% are seen a single time; approximately 0.3% belongs to the top ten. Sequencing was done on a sample of naive CD8+ T cells sorted from blood. The receptors come from a young man in good health.

The chain has TRBV2 and TRBJ1-2, with unresolved D. The CDR3 covers 13 residues. CDR1 and CDR2 (germline): SNHLY, FYNNEI. Trimming pared 9 bases from V and 4 bases from J, leaving 15 bases between. The CDR3 protein is CASPYSAGYGYTF. CDR3 in DNA: TGTGCCAGTCCTTACTCGGCAGGCTATGGCTACACCTTC.

Notes on this clone: Other nucleotide sequences from this sample produce the same CDR3. The V call is TRBV7-2, the J call TRBJ2-7; D may correspond to TRBD1 or TRBD2 (5 bases each). CDR1 and CDR2 (germline): SGHTA, FQGNSA. V gave up 0 bases and J gave up 2 bases, with 5 bases separating them. The CDR3 runs to 13 residues. The DNA for the CDR3 is TGTGCCAGCAGCTTAGCGGGACCCTACGAGCAGTACTTC. Translating gives CASSLAGPYEQYF.

The chain is built from TRBV6-5 and TRBJ2-7; TRBD2 matches at 7 bases. The V gene's germline CDR1 is MNHEY and CDR2 SVGAGI. This CDR3 is built from 16 residues. J was trimmed by 2 bases and V by 2 bases; bases with no gene match: 9. The CDR3 region is CASSYSAGVRTYEQYF. CDR3 DNA: TGTGCCAGCAGTTACAGTGCGGGGGTAAGGACCTACGAGCAGTACTTC.

This chain connects TRBV4-3 to TRBJ2-2, with D perhaps matching TRBD2 (5 bases). This CDR3 has 15 residues. With 1 base removed from V and 6 bases from J, the gap between germline ends came to 12 bases. Germline V gives CDR1 LGHNA, CDR2 YSLEER. The DNA for the CDR3 is TGCGCCAGCAGCCAAGGAACACTAGTCCCCGGGGAGCTGTTTTTT. Translation gives CASSQGTLVPGELFF.

V gene TRBV9 combines with J gene TRBJ2-3; 10 nucleotides align to TRBD2. Germline loops: CDR1 SGDLS, CDR2 YYNGEE. V shed 2 bases and J 3 bases; nucleotides not matched to a gene: 3. The CDR3 extends over 15 amino acids. The CDR3 bases are TGTGCCAGCAGCGTTGGTAGCGGGAGGACAGATACGCAGTATTTT. It codes for CASSVGSGRTDTQYF. Drawing the rest from reference TRBV9 and TRBJ2-3, the complete variable domain is DSGVTQTPKHLITATGQRVTLRCSPRSGDLSVYWYQQSLDQGLQFLIQYYNGEERAKGNILERFSAQQFPDLHSELNLSSLELGDSALYFCASSVGSGRTDTQYFGPGTRLTVL.

CDR3 residues: CASSLDSSSYNEQFF. The CDR3 nucleotides are TGTGCCAGCAGTTTGGACTCGAGCTCCTACAATGAGCAGTTCTTC. The chain employs TRBV27 and TRBJ2-1; TRBD2 might be the D (5 bases). In germline, CDR1 is MNHEY, CDR2 SMNVEV (reference sequence). The V and J ends lost 3 bases and 0 bases respectively, with 9 bases between them. The CDR3 is 15 amino acids.

Note on this clone: Other DNA sequences of this sample code for an identical CDR3. V is TRBV28 and J is TRBJ2-7; possibly TRBD1 for D (5 bases). Trimming took 2 bases from V and 4 from J, leaving 9 bases between them. The CDR3 is 13 residues long. Germline CDR1 and CDR2: MDHEN and SYDVKM. The CDR3 loop is CASSLDSSYEQYF. Written as DNA, the CDR3 is TGTGCCAGCAGTTTAGACAGTAGTTACGAGCAGTACTTC.

The table lists this clone with a count of one. This rearrangement joins TRBV7-6 to TRBJ2-2; TRBD1 matches at 7 bases. The CDR3 length is 16 residues. Losses at the gene ends were 1 base for V and 3 bases for J; bases not matched to a gene: 5. From germline, CDR1 is SGHVS and CDR2 FNYEAQ. The CDR3 here is CASSLGQGIYTGELFF. The CDR3 bases are TGTGCCAGCAGCTTAGGACAGGGAATCTACACCGGGGAGCTGTTTTTT.

The chain combines TRBV27 with TRBJ1-1, with 8 bases matching TRBD1. CDR1 and CDR2 (germline): MNHEY, SMNVEV (reference sequence). The CDR3 sequence is 17 residues long. V lost 9 bases, J lost 0 bases, and 15 bases stayed unmatched. CDR3 region: CASRPQGGRRLNTEAFF. DNA of the CDR3: TGTGCCAGTCGCCCACAGGGGGGGCGTAGGTTGAACACTGAAGCTTTCTTT.

Only one count was recorded for this clone. The chain is built from TRBV25-1 and TRBJ2-1, with 10 bases identical to TRBD2. Per the germline V gene, CDR1 is MGHDK and CDR2 is SYGVNS. The V segment lost 3 bases and the J segment 6 bases; nucleotides outside the gene matches: 8. There are 16 residues in the CDR3. As DNA, the CDR3 is TGTGCCAGCAGTGAGGAAGCGGGAGGGCTTTTCAATGAGCAGTTCTTC. Protein product: CASSEEAGGLFNEQFF.

The genes are TRBV2 and TRBJ2-1, with 10 bases lining up with TRBD2. Trimming at V came to 8 bases and at J to 8 bases, leaving 9 bases not matched to a gene. The CDR3 length is 14 residues. Per germline, CDR1 SNHLY and CDR2 FYNNEI. The DNA for the CDR3 is TGTGCCAGCGGAGGGGTAGCGGGAGGAGATGAGCAGTTCTTC. This codes for CASGGVAGGDEQFF. Supplemented by reference TRBV2 and TRBJ2-1, the full variable domain reads EPEVTQTPSHQVTQMGQEVILRCVPISNHLYFYWYRQILGQKVEFLVSFYNNEISEKSEIFDDQFSVERPDGSNFTLKIRSTKLEDSAMYFCASGGVAGGDEQFFGPGTRLTVL.

The chain uses TRBV29-1 and TRBJ2-5, with D uncertain. CDR3 length: 14 amino acids. Germline assignment: CDR1 SQVTM and CDR2 ANQGSEA. V was trimmed by 8 bases and J by 7 bases, leaving 23 bases between them. The CDR3 bases are TGCAGCTGTCTCCGGGCAGCGAGTGGGGTGACCCAGTACTTC. This codes for CSCLRAASGVTQYF.

The chain couples TRBV11-2 to TRBJ2-7; 8 bases are a match to TRBD1. The CDR3 covers 16 residues. The J segment lost 3 bases and the V segment lost 5 bases, leaving 12 bases of the junction unmatched. Germline V gene sequence: CDR1 SGHAT, CDR2 FQNNGV. The CDR3 nucleotides are TGTGCCAGCAGCCTAATATCCGGGACAGGACTCTACGAGCAGTACTTC. Its protein is CASSLISGTGLYEQYF.

The genes are TRBV6-5 and TRBJ2-6; perhaps D is TRBD1 or TRBD2 (5 bases each). With 1 base removed from V and 0 bases from J, the gap between germline ends came to 7 bases. From germline, CDR1 is MNHEY and CDR2 SVGAGI. This CDR3 has 16 amino acids. CDR3: CASSYLGDSGANVLTF. The CDR3 DNA reads TGTGCCAGCAGTTACTTGGGGGACTCTGGGGCCAACGTCCTGACTTTC.

The CDR3 sequence is CASSQPSSGTSGYEQYF. The CDR3 region has the DNA TGTGCCAGCAGCCAACCCAGTTCCGGGACTAGCGGCTACGAGCAGTACTTC. V and J are TRBV5-4 and TRBJ2-7, with TRBD2 matching 11 bases. Germline lookup yields CDR1 SGHNT and CDR2 YYREEE (reference sequence). CDR3 length: 17 amino acids. J lost 3 bases, V lost 4 bases, and 12 bases had no gene match.

The CDR3 loop is CASSSSPGLAVQYF. The CDR3 region has the DNA TGTGCCAGTAGTTCCTCTCCGGGACTAGCCGTGCAGTACTTC. This chain connects TRBV19 to TRBJ2-7; 9 bases match TRBD2. This CDR3 region has 14 residues. J gave up 9 bases and V 5 bases, and 11 bases lay outside the gene matches. Per germline, CDR1 LNHDA and CDR2 SQIVND (reference sequence).

This clone is a singleton in its sample. This chain uses TRBV13 with TRBJ2-7; 11 bases line up with TRBD2. The CDR3 is made up of 17 amino acids. Trimming took 5 bases from V and 4 from J; bases not matched to a gene: 13. CDR1 is PRHDT and CDR2 is FYEKMQ in the germline V gene (reference sequence). This CDR3 reads CASSPEPGTSGSYEQYF. CDR3 nucleotide sequence: TGTGCCAGCAGCCCGGAACCCGGGACTAGCGGAAGTTACGAGCAGTACTTC.

This chain uses TRBV2 with TRBJ2-2; 9 bases are a match to TRBD1. The CDR3 consists of 16 residues. J was trimmed by 6 bases and V by 5 bases; bases with no gene match: 10. Germline CDR1 is SNHLY and CDR2 is FYNNEI. CDR3: CASSNAGGQGSGELFF. The DNA of the CDR3 is TGTGCCAGCAGTAACGCCGGGGGACAGGGATCCGGGGAGCTGTTTTTT. Combining the CDR3 with reference TRBV2 and TRBJ2-2 gives the whole variable domain EPEVTQTPSHQVTQMGQEVILRCVPISNHLYFYWYRQILGQKVEFLVSFYNNEISEKSEIFDDQFSVERPDGSNFTLKIRSTKLEDSAMYFCASSNAGGQGSGELFFGEGSRLTVL.

This chain connects TRBV10-3 to TRBJ1-5; no reliable D call. V was trimmed by 2 bases and J by 0 bases, leaving 5 bases between them. Germline V lookup: CDR1 ENHRY, CDR2 SYGVKD. This CDR3 region has 14 residues. CDR3 bases: TGTGCCATCAGTGAGAGGATTAGCAATCAGCCCCAGCATTTT. This encodes CAISERISNQPQHF.

The rearrangement joins TRBV7-9 to TRBJ1-2; D possibly corresponds to TRBD1 (5 bases). Per the germline V gene, CDR1 is SEHNR and CDR2 is FQNEAQ (reference sequence). With 1 base removed from V and 4 bases from J, the gap between germline ends came to 10 bases. This CDR3 has 14 amino acids. The CDR3 sequence: CASSLGQGAYGYTF. Written as DNA, the CDR3 is TGTGCCAGCAGCTTAGGTCAGGGAGCCTATGGCTACACCTTC.

J is TRBJ2-1 and V is TRBV11-2; maybe TRBD2 (6 bases). In germline, CDR1 is SGHAT, CDR2 FQNNGV. Trimming took off 4 bases at V and 7 bases at J, with 29 bases between the two ends. The CDR3 consists of 19 residues. The CDR3 loop reads CASSSLTTTAGWSENEQFF. CDR3 coding DNA: TGTGCCAGCAGCTCCCTCACCACAACAGCGGGTTGGTCGGAGAATGAGCAGTTCTTC. Filled out from reference TRBV11-2 and TRBJ2-1, the complete variable domain reads EAGVAQSPRYKIIEKRQSVAFWCNPISGHATLYWYQQILGQGPKLLIQFQNNGVVDDSQLPKDRFSAERLKGVDSTLKIQPAKLEDSAVYLCASSSLTTTAGWSENEQFFGPGTRLTVL.

This clone appeared a single time. V is TRBV19 and J is TRBJ2-2, with D possibly TRBD1 on 6 matching bases. The germline V and J ends were trimmed by 3 bases and 6 bases, with 11 bases remaining between them. Germline V gene lookup returns CDR1 LNHDA and CDR2 SQIVND (reference sequence). The CDR3 covers 14 residues. The CDR3 coding sequence is TGTGCCAGTAGTATTTCTCACAGGGCCGGGGAGCTGTTTTTT. Protein sequence: CASSISHRAGELFF. The whole variable domain, filled in from reference TRBV19 and TRBJ2-2, reads DGGITQSPKYLFRKEGQNVTLSCEQNLNHDAMYWYRQDPGQGLRLIYYSQIVNDFQKGDIAEGYSVSREKKESFPLTVTSAQKNPTAFYLCASSISHRAGELFFGEGSRLTVL.

This chain joins TRBV7-8 and TRBJ2-7, with 8 bases that match TRBD1. The CDR3 sequence is 16 residues long. The V gene end was trimmed by 5 bases and the J gene end by 2 bases; junction bases not matched to a gene: 11. CDR1 and CDR2 (germline): SGHVS, FQNEAQ. The CDR3 coding sequence is TGTGCCAGCAGCCCAAGGGCCGGACAGGGACCCTACGAGCAGTACTTC. Translation: CASSPRAGQGPYEQYF.

As to this clone: Other DNA sequences in this sample translate to the same CDR3. This rearrangement joins TRBV4-1 to TRBJ2-1; no clear D gene. V was clipped by 3 bases and J by 6 bases, with 3 bases between them. The CDR3 runs 11 residues. The germline gives CDR1 MGHRA, CDR2 YSYEKL. CDR3 coding DNA: TGCGCCAGCAGCCAGGCCAATGAGCAGTTCTTC. It specifies CASSQANEQFF.

The chain has TRBV27 and TRBJ2-7, with D possibly matching TRBD2 (5 bases). V lost 2 bases and J lost 3, with 11 bases in between. Germline CDR1 and CDR2: MNHEY and SMNVEV (reference sequence). CDR3 size: 14 residues. CDR3 DNA sequence: TGTGCCAGCAGTTTAACTGCAAGCGGCTACGAGCAGTACTTC. It translates to CASSLTASGYEQYF.

The V and J genes are TRBV2 and TRBJ2-7, with D maybe TRBD2 (6 bases). The CDR3 is 13 amino acids. Germline V gene lookup returns CDR1 SNHLY and CDR2 FYNNEI. Trimming took off 6 bases at V and 3 bases at J, with 12 bases between the two ends. CDR3 amino acids: CASRLLADYEQYF. For the CDR3, the DNA is TGTGCCAGCAGACTCTTAGCGGACTACGAGCAGTACTTC.

The rearrangement links TRBV28 to TRBJ2-7; a weak D match, TRBD1 (6 bases). V lost 5 bases to trimming and J lost 1 base, with 15 bases between them. Per the germline V gene, CDR1 is MDHEN and CDR2 is SYDVKM. CDR3 length equals 15 residues. The CDR3: CASSPLGGSSYEQYF. The CDR3 DNA is TGTGCCAGCAGTCCCCTTGGGGGCAGTTCCTACGAGCAGTACTTC.

V usage is TRBV10-3 and J usage is TRBJ2-2, with D unresolved. The CDR3 is made up of 11 amino acids. V lost 8 bases and J 6 bases, leaving 7 bases between the germline ends. Germline V lookup: CDR1 ENHRY, CDR2 SYGVKD. The CDR3: CAILGSGELFF. The CDR3 DNA follows: TGTGCCATCCTAGGGTCCGGGGAGCTGTTTTTT.

J is TRBJ1-1 and V is TRBV5-5, with D possibly matching TRBD1 (5 bases). The CDR3 loop spans 14 amino acids. V gave up 1 base and J gave up 2 bases, with 9 bases separating them. Germline lookup yields CDR1 SGHKS and CDR2 YYEKEE (reference sequence). The CDR3 reads CASSLSRGNTEAFF. CDR3 nucleotide sequence: TGTGCCAGCAGCTTGTCAAGGGGCAACACTGAAGCTTTCTTT.

The table lists this clone with a count of one. DNA of the CDR3: TGCAGCGTTCGAGATCGAGAGACGGAAGATACGCAGTATTTT. Translating gives CSVRDRETEDTQYF. The V and J genes are TRBV29-1 and TRBJ2-3, with unresolved D. The germline V gene has CDR1 SQVTM and CDR2 ANQGSEA. The CDR3 sequence is 14 residues long. Deletions cut 5 bases from V and 5 bases from J, with 17 bases between.